The rows below give T cell receptor beta chains drawn from one sample of a study of shared clonotypes between healthy human individuals. TCRdb's table, derived via immunoSEQ multiplex PCR, lists solely in-frame clones and lacks some. The sample lists 2 million to 2.5 million clones, about 94% occurring once. The sequencing input was naive CD8+ T cells sorted from blood. Receptors were obtained from a man between 18 and 35 years old in good health. CDR3s include the opening cysteine and the closing phenylalanine or tryptophan. A D gene is named only where the DNA matches it firmly.

V gene	D gene	J gene	CDR3 DNA	CDR3 protein
TRBV5-4	TRBD1	TRBJ1-6	TGTGCCAGCAGCGGACAGGGCTCACCCCTCCACTTT	CASSGQGSPLHF
TRBV5-5	.	TRBJ2-5	TGTGCCAGCAGTTCCTGGACCAGCTTGGACGAGACCCAGTACTTC	CASSSWTSLDETQYF
TRBV29-1	.	TRBJ2-7	TGCAGCGTAGGGACACCGGACGGAGGGCAGTACTTC	CSVGTPDGGQYF
TRBV5-6	.	TRBJ1-1	TGTGCCAGCAGCTTATTAGGATTCGACACTGAAGCTTTCTTT	CASSLLGFDTEAFF
TRBV10-3	.	TRBJ1-4	TGTGCCAAAGCCCCGACAGGACTACTTAATGAAAAACTGTTTTTT	CAKAPTGLLNEKLFF
TRBV5-1	.	TRBJ2-7	TGCGCCAGCAGCTTGGAGGCAGCATCCTACGAGCAGTACTTC	CASSLEAASYEQYF
TRBV4-2	TRBD1	TRBJ1-2	TGTGCCAGCAGCCAAGCCCGGACAGGGGATAATGGCTACACCTTC	CASSQARTGDNGYTF
TRBV4-3	.	TRBJ2-7	TGCGCCAGCAGCCAAGAGAGTATGCTAGCGAGCGAGCAGTACTTC	CASSQESMLASEQYF
TRBV5-6	.	TRBJ2-7	TGTGCCAGCAGCTGGTGGGCCGGCTCCTACGAGCAGTACTTC	CASSWWAGSYEQYF
TRBV4-1	.	TRBJ2-1	TGCGCCAGCAGCCATCATCCCCTAGCAGGCGAGCAGTTCTTC	CASSHHPLAGEQFF
TRBV7-8	TRBD2	TRBJ2-3	TGTGCCAGCAGCTTACGGCTAGCGGGAGATTCTATGGCAGATACGCAGTATTTT	CASSLRLAGDSMADTQYF
TRBV27	TRBD2	TRBJ2-7	TGTGCCAGCAGTTTCTCTGCCGGGACTAATGTTTACGAGCAGTACTTC	CASSFSAGTNVYEQYF
TRBV7-9	.	TRBJ1-3	TGTGCCAGCAGCCTGGGGGGCTCTGGAAACACCATATATTTT	CASSLGGSGNTIYF
TRBV6-5	.	TRBJ1-2	TGTGCCAGCAGTCGCCCGACCGAAAACTATGGCTACACCTTC	CASSRPTENYGYTF
TRBV9	TRBD1	TRBJ2-7	TGTGCCAGCAGCGTCTCCCAGGGGACAGACGAGCAGTACTTC	CASSVSQGTDEQYF
TRBV11-2	.	TRBJ2-5	TGTGCCAGCAGCTTAGATCCTGGGGAGACCCAGTACTTC	CASSLDPGETQYF
TRBV27	.	TRBJ2-2	TGTGCCAGCGGCCCTCAAGTCGGGGAGCTGTTTTTT	CASGPQVGELFF
TRBV4-1	.	TRBJ2-2	TGCGCCAGCAGCCCTTGGGGGGAGGACACCGGGGAGCTGTTTTTT	CASSPWGEDTGELFF
TRBV4-3	TRBD2	TRBJ2-2	TGCGCCAGCAGCCTTGTTCGCGGGGGCACCGGGGAGCTGTTTTTT	CASSLVRGGTGELFF
TRBV6-5	.	TRBJ1-4	TGTGCCAGCAGTTACATTGCAACTAATGAAAAACTGTTTTTT	CASSYIATNEKLFF
TRBV29-1	.	TRBJ1-1	TGCAGCGTTGAGGTGGGAGGCCGTGAAGCTTTCTTT	CSVEVGGREAFF
TRBV19	.	TRBJ1-6	TGTGCCAGTAGTATAGCCGGGAGCTCCTATAATTCACCCCTCCACTTT	CASSIAGSSYNSPLHF
TRBV27	TRBD1	TRBJ1-2	TGTGCCAGCAGTCCAAGACAGGGGGCTGAGGGCTACACCTTC	CASSPRQGAEGYTF
TRBV6-1	.	TRBJ2-1	TGTGCCAGCAGTGGGGTTAGCGCCTACAATGAGCAGTTCTTC	CASSGVSAYNEQFF
TRBV19	.	TRBJ1-6	TGTGCCAGTAGTACCGACTTTAATTCACCCCTCCACTTT	CASSTDFNSPLHF
TRBV7-6	TRBD2	TRBJ2-7	TGTGCCAGCAGCTTAACTGGTAGCGGGAGTGAAGAGCAGTACTTC	CASSLTGSGSEEQYF
TRBV19	.	TRBJ1-3	TGTGCCAGTAGTACGGACCCTGGAGAGGACTCTGGAAACACCATATATTTT	CASSTDPGEDSGNTIYF
TRBV28	TRBD1	TRBJ2-3	TGTGCCAGCAGTTTCCCGGGACAGGGCGGTGCAGATACGCAGTATTTT	CASSFPGQGGADTQYF
TRBV2	.	TRBJ1-4	TGTGCCAGCAGTGAGTTCAGAGATGAAAAACTGTTTTTT	CASSEFRDEKLFF